This T cell receptor beta chain was recovered during a study of shared clonotypes between healthy human individuals (dated by TCRdb to about 2020). Regarding the research as a whole: The cohort included three men and a couple of women between 18 and 49 years of age. For each donor, CD4 naive and CD4 memory were each run on three plates, CD8 naive on two plates, and CD8 memory on one plate. To estimate repertoire size and how much clonotype sharing occurs between individuals, the study deeply sequenced the blood TCR repertoires of 4 to 6 healthy adults. Libraries were prepared and TCR repertoires were sequenced by different laboratories using diverse techniques, in order to increase sequencing depth and limit assay-specific biases. Per donor, leukapheresis produced somewhere between about 0.94 and 9.5 billion PBMCs. Beyond this particular receptor, the publication reports: Sampling was restricted to blood, and TCR repertoires in tissue are likely to differ from TCR repertoires in blood. Because the study included only a small number of donors, the genetic and exposure-history diversity represented was limited. Compared with non-shared clonotypes, clonotypes shared by all four sorted-subset donors had higher generation probabilities. Pairwise subsampling indicated that sequencing depth was expected to affect the degree of clonotype sharing among donors. Rarefaction of sorted-subset datasets indicated incomplete sequencing despite the large sequencing depth. Larger estimated clonotype richness was generally found for naive subsets than for memory subsets. Across a handful of donors, about 5.2% of naive CD4, approximately 3.6% of naive CD8, roughly 2.3% of memory CD4, and 0.4% of memory CD8 clonotypes were shared.

Healthy HIV-negative adults with no recently reported acute infections or vaccinations were included as donors. Every donor was a Caucasian adult residing in Nashville, Tennessee, USA. CD4+ T cells were enriched by magnetic negative selection, after which naive cells were positively selected on CD45RA and the negative fraction was taken as the memory subset. Blood was collected by leukapheresis, and PBMCs were isolated by Ficoll-Histopaque density gradient centrifugation and then cryopreserved in liquid nitrogen vapor phase. Purity and quantity of every magnetically sorted T cell population were checked by analytical flow cytometry. Genomic DNA was isolated from every sorted fraction and measured by UV absorbance on a Nanodrop 2000c. Using the deep immunoSEQ assay, TCR CDR3 regions were amplified from genomic DNA by multiplex PCR. Extracted genomic DNA from each cell subset was spread evenly across all wells of several immunoSEQ 96-well plates, with each plate serving as a replicate. For sorted subsets, each replicate PCR was loaded with 200 to 250 ng genomic DNA, equivalent to 30,000 or so T cell genomes. Purified libraries were quantified with a Qubit 3.0 fluorometer, sized on a Bioanalyzer 2100, and re-quantified with the KAPA Library Quantification kit. A separate single-read 150-cycle Illumina NextSeq 550 flow cell was used to sequence each immunoSEQ 96-well plate. The authors' pipeline ran thus. Because the immunoSEQ output included only junctional sequences and no quality scores, the filtering could not be the same as the filtering used for full-length reads. To assign V/J genes and CDR3, sequences were annotated against IMGT germline references using PyIR, a Python wrapper for IgBLAST v1.9. Reads were filtered out if the reads had weak V/J assignments (E-value above 1e-6), no CDR3, stop codons, out-of-frame junctions, or ambiguous translated residues. V3J clonotypes were defined as sequences sharing the same inferred V gene, J gene, and CDR3 amino acid sequence. Percentage overlap between repertoires was calculated by dividing the number of shared unique clonotypes by the size of the smaller repertoire. Richness of each repertoire was evaluated using RTK rarefaction, the Chao1 estimator, and Recon v2.1 estimates of unobserved clonotypes. OLGA was used to compute generation probabilities for all TCRbeta clonotypes that the gDNA method yielded from a few donors. The source is immuneACCESS, and TCRdb retained only in-frame sequences with V and J called. Part of the clones is not carried over; for the studies checked, unresolved V genes explain less than half of this, and the remainder is unexplained. The D gene and trimming were derived from the DNA, and the V and J assignments and clone size from that table. This sample comprises fewer than 1.6 million clones, 98% to 99% of them detected only once. The top ten clonotypes cover roughly 0.35% of the sample.

On this clone: Its cognate antigen has yet to be identified. Nothing much larger sits one base from this clone, and base qualities are not available.

V and J lose 2 bases and 5 bases, and a span of 18 bases separates them. The CDR3 runs 16 residues from the cysteine to the phenylalanine. Left in the record is the CDR3 DNA by itself, 48 bases read in frame from the first base. Per the germline V gene, MDHEN is the CDR1 and SYDVKM is the CDR2. The sequenced material came from naive CD4+ T cells sorted from blood. The cell subset or site label on this specimen signifies: CD45RA+ positively selected. The receptor comes from a man aged 25 to 40 in good health. This receptor chain uses TRBV28 and TRBJ1-2, with a weak D call of TRBD1 (5 bases match). The nucleotides are TGTGCCAGCAGTTTAAACACTCGCAGGGTAGGATATGGCTACACCTTC. This encodes CASSLNTRRVGYGYTF.